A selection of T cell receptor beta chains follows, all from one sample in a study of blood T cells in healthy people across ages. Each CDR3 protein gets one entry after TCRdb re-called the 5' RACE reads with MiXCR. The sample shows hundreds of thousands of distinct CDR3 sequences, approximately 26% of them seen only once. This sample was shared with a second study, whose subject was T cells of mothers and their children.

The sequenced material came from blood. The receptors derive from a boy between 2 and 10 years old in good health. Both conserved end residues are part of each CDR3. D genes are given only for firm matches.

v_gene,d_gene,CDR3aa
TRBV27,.,CASAQRSLSYEQYF
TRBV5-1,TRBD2,CASSLELAGGTGELFF
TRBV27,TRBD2,CASSWTRTHEQFF
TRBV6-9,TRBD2,CASSFNGTSGDQAGELFF
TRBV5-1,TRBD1,CASSLAGQGFSEQYF
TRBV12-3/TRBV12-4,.,CANSFGWYEQYF
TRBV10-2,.,CASSEFGSRGYTF
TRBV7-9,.,CASNDGSQPQHF
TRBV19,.,CASSELGEQFF
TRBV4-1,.,CASSQVRFKIGTYEQYF
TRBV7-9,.,CASSLAARDTQYF
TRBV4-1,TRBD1,CASSLWTGITTGELFF
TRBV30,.,CAWTEGGDYGYTF
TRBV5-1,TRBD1,CASSYTGQSSTDTHYF
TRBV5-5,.,CASSLQSQAIYGYTF
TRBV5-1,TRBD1,CASKRGTAVLNTGELFF
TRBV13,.,CASSAPRTPSYGYTF
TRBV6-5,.,CASSYSQGQETQYF
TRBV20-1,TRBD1,CSAREPGGADYGYTF
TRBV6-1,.,CASSDWGGYQPQHF
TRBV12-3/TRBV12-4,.,CASSPAHGAGNSYEQYF
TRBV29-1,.,CSVSGILSLGYTF
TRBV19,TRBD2,CASGSSGRNNEQFF
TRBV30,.,CAWSAVWGPDTDTQYF
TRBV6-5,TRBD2,CASKGVRGGTGELFF
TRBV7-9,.,CASSHRAFQSSYNEQFF
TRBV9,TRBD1,CASSSRGQATQPQHF
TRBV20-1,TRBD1,CSATGTGGGLGNTIYF
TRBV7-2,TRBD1,CASSLDRGMRQTQYF
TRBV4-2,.,CASSQDSATWASELFF
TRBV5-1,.,CASSLEDGNYEQYF
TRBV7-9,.,CASSRGLSGPRWEETQYF
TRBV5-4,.,CASSLTPNEKLFF
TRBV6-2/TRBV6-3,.,CASSSFGRLTPNYGYTF
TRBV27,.,CTSGWSSGEQYF
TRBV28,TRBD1,CASSFGGTGGGYGYTF
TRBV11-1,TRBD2,CASSFGSGGQETQYF
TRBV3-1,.,CASSQPFGGTDSGEAFF
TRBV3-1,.,CASSFQSGANVLTF
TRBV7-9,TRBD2,CASSLSRTSNTDTQYF
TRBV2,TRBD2,CASSPSGRAKETQYF
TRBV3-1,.,CASSRQVYQETQYF
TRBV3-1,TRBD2,CASSQETSAGETQYF
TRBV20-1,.,CSASFPGNTEAFF
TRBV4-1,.,CASSQGGPGRGGELFF
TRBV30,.,CAWSVGWQNTGELFF
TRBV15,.,CATSRDWRQIFQETQYF
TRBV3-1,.,CASSPQGSQPQHF
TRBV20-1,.,CSARPGVGETQYF
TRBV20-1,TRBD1,CSARGQGEYGYTF
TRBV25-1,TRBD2,CASSVAGAGADTQYF
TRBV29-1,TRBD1,CSVVGTGGAVLSYTF
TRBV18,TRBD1,CASSPNQQGEDTEAFF
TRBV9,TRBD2,CASSAGLAGGETQYF
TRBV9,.,CASSVSPGAGNTIYF
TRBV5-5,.,CASSLPGLQTWNEQFF
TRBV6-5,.,CASSRQFPQETQYF
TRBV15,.,CATSRDRVATDTQYF
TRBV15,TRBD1,CATSRDMGQGDF